Shown below are 2 T cell receptor beta chains from a single sample sequenced in a study of T cell repertoires in cytomegalovirus infection. Each CDR3 protein is one row after TCRdb ran MiXCR on the reads. This repertoire shows 45,000 to 55,000 distinct CDR3 sequences, nearly 20% found once; its top ten account for about 53%. Their antigens remain unidentified. The sequenced sample was CD8+ T cells from cultured PBMCs, obtained from culture after CMV antigen stimulation. The receptors here all came from a human donor in good health (CMV status not recorded). Some clones in this sample may be carry-over from other donors' samples.

J is TRBJ1-1 and V is TRBV18, with D possibly being TRBD1 (6 bases). Trimming cost V 3 bases and J 6 bases, with 14 bases left between them. This CDR3 has 14 residues. Germline V CDR1 and CDR2: KGHSH, LQKENI. CDR3 bases: TGTGCCAGCTCACCGGGGGCTCAGAAGTCTGAAGCTTTCTTT. This sequence encodes CASSPGAQKSEAFF.

The sample holds many counts of this clonotype. The chain combines TRBV18 with TRBJ2-1; TRBD2 matches 12 bases. Germline lookup yields CDR1 KGHSH and CDR2 LQKENI. The V segment lost 6 bases and the J segment 3 bases; nucleotides outside the gene matches: 3. The CDR3 runs 15 residues. CDR3 bases: TGTGCCAGCTCCACTAGCGGGGGGAACTACAATGAGCAGTTCTTC. Its protein is CASSTSGGNYNEQFF. Complete variable domain (other parts from reference TRBV18 and TRBJ2-1): NAGVMQNPRHLVRRRGQEARLRCSPMKGHSHVYWYRQLPEEGLKFMVYLQKENIIDESGMPKERFSAEFPKEGPSILRIQQVVRGDSAAYFCASSTSGGNYNEQFFGPGTRLTVL.